The T cell receptor (beta chain) described here comes from a study of blood T cell repertoires in COVID-19. TCRdb keeps only in-frame clones here, not all; method: immunoSEQ multiplex PCR. The sample yields about 250,000 clones, about 86% seen once. Remarks on this clone: The junction shows a germline mismatch at one end, possibly a read error.

The clonotype comes from a man aged 80 or over with acute or convalescent COVID-19. The specimen sequenced was peripheral blood.

The CDR3 spells CASSFRTGAAAF. CDR3 DNA: TGTGCCAGCAGCTTTAGGACAGGGGCCGCGGCCTTC. The chain couples TRBV5-4 to TRBJ1-2; TRBD1 agrees at 9 bases. The CDR3 length is 12 residues. Germline CDR1 SGHNT, CDR2 YYREEE (reference sequence). Complete variable domain (other parts from reference TRBV5-4 and TRBJ1-2): ETGVTQSPTHLIKTRGQQVTLRCSSQSGHNTVSWYQQALGQGPQFIFQYYREEENGRGNFPPRFSGLQFPNYSSELNVNALELDDSALYLCASSFRTGAAAFGSGTRLTVV.